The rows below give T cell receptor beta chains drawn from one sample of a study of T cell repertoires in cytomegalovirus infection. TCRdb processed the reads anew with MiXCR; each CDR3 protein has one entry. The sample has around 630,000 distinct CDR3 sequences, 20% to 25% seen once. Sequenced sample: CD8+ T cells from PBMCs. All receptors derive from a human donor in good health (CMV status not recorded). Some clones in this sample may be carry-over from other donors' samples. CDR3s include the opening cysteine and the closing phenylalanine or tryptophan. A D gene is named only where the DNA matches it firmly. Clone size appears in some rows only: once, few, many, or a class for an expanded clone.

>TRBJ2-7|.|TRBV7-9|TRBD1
CASSFDRGLDEQYF
TGTGCCAGCAGCTTTGACAGGGGTCTGGACGAGCAGTACTTC
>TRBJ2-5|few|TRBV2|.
CASEGDLRTQYF
TGTGCCAGCGAAGGCGACTTGAGGACCCAGTACTTC
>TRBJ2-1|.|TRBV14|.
CASSQVWTSYNEQFF
TGTGCCAGCAGCCAAGTATGGACCTCCTACAATGAGCAGTTCTTC
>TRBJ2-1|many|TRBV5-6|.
CASSSPSTNEQFF
TGTGCCAGCAGCTCCCCTAGTACAAATGAGCAGTTCTTC
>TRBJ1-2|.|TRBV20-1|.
CSAYAAESYGYTF
TGCAGTGCCTACGCAGCGGAGAGCTATGGCTACACCTTC
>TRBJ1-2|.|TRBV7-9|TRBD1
CASSSWDRDGYGYTF
TGTGCCAGCAGCTCTTGGGACAGGGACGGCTATGGCTACACCTTC
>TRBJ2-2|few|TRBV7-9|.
CASSYTGPGELFF
TGTGCCAGCAGCTACACAGGGCCCGGGGAGCTGTTTTTT
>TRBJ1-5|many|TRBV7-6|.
CASSLQGIWPQHF
TGTGCCAGCAGCTTACAGGGGATTTGGCCCCAGCATTTT
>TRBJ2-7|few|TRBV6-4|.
CASSDSLGMRVGYEQYF
TGTGCCAGCAGTGATAGTCTCGGGATGCGCGTTGGATACGAGCAGTACTTC
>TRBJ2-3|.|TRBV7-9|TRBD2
CASRSGGALDTQYF
TGTGCCAGCAGGAGCGGGGGGGCCTTAGATACGCAGTATTTT
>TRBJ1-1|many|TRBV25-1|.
CASSEGNTEAFF
TGTGCCAGCAGTGAGGGGAACACTGAAGCTTTCTTT
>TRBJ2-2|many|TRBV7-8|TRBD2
CASSLGTGSGGAYLSGELFF
TGTGCCAGCAGCTTAGGAACCGGGAGCGGGGGGGCCTACTTGTCCGGGGAGCTGTTTTTT
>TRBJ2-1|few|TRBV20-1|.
CSARGEPLGFF
TGCAGTGCTAGAGGGGAACCCCTAGGGTTCTTC
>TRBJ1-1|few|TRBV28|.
CASSPRQALNTEAFF
TGTGCCAGCAGCCCAAGACAGGCTTTGAACACTGAAGCTTTCTTT
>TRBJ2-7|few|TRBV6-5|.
CASSYRSSSYEQYF
TGTGCCAGCAGTTACAGGTCAAGCTCCTACGAGCAGTACTTC
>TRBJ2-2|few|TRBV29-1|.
CSVEQANTGELFF
TGCAGCGTTGAACAGGCGAACACCGGGGAGCTGTTTTTT
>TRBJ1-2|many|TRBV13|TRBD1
CASSLFKGAFGYTF
TGTGCCAGCAGCTTATTTAAGGGGGCTTTTGGCTACACCTTC
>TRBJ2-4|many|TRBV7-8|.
CASSARTEINIQYF
TGTGCCAGCAGCGCACGGACTGAGATAAACATTCAGTACTTC
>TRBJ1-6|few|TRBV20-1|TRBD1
CSASGQYNSPLHF
TGCAGTGCCTCGGGACAGTATAATTCACCCCTCCACTTT
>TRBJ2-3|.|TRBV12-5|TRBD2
CASGFLAGGFADTQYF
TGTGCTAGTGGTTTCCTAGCGGGGGGTTTCGCAGATACGCAGTATTTT
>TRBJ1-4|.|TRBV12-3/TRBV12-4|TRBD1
CASSSEGQPNEKLFF
TGTGCCAGCAGTTCCGAGGGACAGCCCAATGAAAAACTGTTTTTT
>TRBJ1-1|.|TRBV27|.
CASSLTGSDEAFF
TGTGCCAGCAGTTTAACAGGGTCGGATGAAGCTTTCTTT
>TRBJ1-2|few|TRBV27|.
CASSDGQYYGYTF
TGTGCCAGCAGTGATGGACAGTACTATGGCTACACCTTC
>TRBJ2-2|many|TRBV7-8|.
CASSPRDRTFANTGELFF
TGTGCCAGCAGCCCCCGAGACAGGACGTTCGCGAACACCGGGGAGCTGTTTTTT
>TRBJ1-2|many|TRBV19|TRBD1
CASRDSTGGNGYTF
TGTGCCAGTAGAGATTCGACAGGGGGAAATGGCTACACCTTC
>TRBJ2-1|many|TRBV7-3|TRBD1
CASSFGTGGHPPYNEQFF
TGTGCCAGCAGCTTCGGGACAGGGGGACACCCCCCCTACAATGAGCAGTTCTTC
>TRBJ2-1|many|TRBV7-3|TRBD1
CASSSSRGTGDHEQFF
TGTGCCAGCAGCTCTTCAAGGGGGACAGGGGATCATGAGCAGTTCTTC
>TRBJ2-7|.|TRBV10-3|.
CAISGGKEQYF
TGTGCCATCAGTGGCGGAAAAGAGCAGTACTTC
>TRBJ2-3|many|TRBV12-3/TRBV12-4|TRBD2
CASSPGLAGITDTQYF
TGTGCCAGCAGTCCCGGACTAGCGGGGATCACAGATACGCAGTATTTT
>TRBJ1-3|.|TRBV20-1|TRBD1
CSASPRTGALGNTIYF
TGCAGTGCTAGCCCGAGGACAGGAGCTCTCGGAAACACCATATATTTT
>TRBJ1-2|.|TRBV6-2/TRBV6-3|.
CASSPWRGQGYTF
TGTGCCAGCTCCCCTTGGCGGGGGCAGGGCTACACCTTC
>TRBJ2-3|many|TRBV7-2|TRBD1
CASSFRDRVSDTQYF
TGTGCCAGCAGCTTCCGGGACAGGGTTTCAGATACGCAGTATTTT
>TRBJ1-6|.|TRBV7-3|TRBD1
CASSPYGTANSPLHF
TGTGCCAGCAGCCCTTATGGGACAGCTAATTCACCCCTCCACTTT
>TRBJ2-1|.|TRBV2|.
CASSWTRRRESNEQFF
TGTGCCAGCAGCTGGACCCGACGCCGTGAGTCCAATGAGCAGTTCTTC
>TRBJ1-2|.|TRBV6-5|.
CASSFDGPPLYYPFGYTF
TGTGCCAGCAGCTTCGACGGGCCTCCCCTGTATTATCCGTTTGGCTACACCTTC
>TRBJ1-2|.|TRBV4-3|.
CASSQVSTGRGYTF
TGCGCCAGCAGCCAAGTTTCGACAGGCCGTGGCTACACCTTC
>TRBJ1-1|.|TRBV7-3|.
CASPGVNTEAFF
TGTGCCAGCCCCGGGGTGAACACTGAAGCTTTCTTT
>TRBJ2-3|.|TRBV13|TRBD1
CASSYDRGTPDTQYF
TGTGCCAGCAGCTACGACAGGGGCACCCCAGATACGCAGTATTTT
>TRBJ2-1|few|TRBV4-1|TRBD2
CASSQDRSGAYNEQFF
TGCGCCAGCAGCCAAGATCGTAGCGGGGCCTACAATGAGCAGTTCTTC
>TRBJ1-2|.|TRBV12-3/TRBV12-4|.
CASSLTEFDNYGYTF
TGTGCCAGCAGTTTGACCGAGTTCGATAACTATGGCTACACCTTC
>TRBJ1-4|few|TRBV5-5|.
CASSFPTQGLVNEKLFF
TGTGCCAGCAGCTTCCCAACCCAGGGGCTAGTTAATGAAAAACTGTTTTTT
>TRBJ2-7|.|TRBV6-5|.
CASKIREAAYEQYF
TGTGCCAGCAAGATCAGGGAGGCGGCGTACGAGCAGTACTTC
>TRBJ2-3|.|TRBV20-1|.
CSARDYTDTQYF
TGCAGTGCTAGAGATTACACAGATACGCAGTATTTT
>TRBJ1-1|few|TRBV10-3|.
CAIREYRERNTEAFF
TGTGCCATCAGGGAATACAGGGAAAGGAACACTGAAGCTTTCTTT
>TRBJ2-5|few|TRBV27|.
CASWGRLFGETQYF
TGTGCCAGCTGGGGCAGACTATTTGGGGAGACCCAGTACTTC
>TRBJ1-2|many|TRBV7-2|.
CASEPADNYGYTF
TGTGCCAGCGAACCGGCCGACAACTATGGCTACACCTTC
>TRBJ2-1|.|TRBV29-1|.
CSVEARVDEQFF
TGCAGCGTTGAGGCCAGGGTGGATGAGCAGTTCTTC
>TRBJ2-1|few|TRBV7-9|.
CASSSKEQFF
TGTGCCAGCAGCTCGAAGGAACAGTTCTTC
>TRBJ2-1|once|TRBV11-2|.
CASSRWMRDPNNEQFF
TGTGCCAGCAGCCGGTGGATGCGGGACCCGAACAATGAGCAGTTCTTC
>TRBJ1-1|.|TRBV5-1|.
CASSSVNTEAFF
TGCGCCAGCAGCTCGGTGAACACTGAAGCTTTCTTT
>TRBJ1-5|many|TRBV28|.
CASSLLNNQPQHF
TGTGCCAGCAGTTTATTAAATAATCAGCCCCAGCATTTT
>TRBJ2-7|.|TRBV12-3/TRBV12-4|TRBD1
CASTETGVSGEQYF
TGTGCCAGCACCGAGACAGGGGTGTCGGGCGAGCAGTACTTC
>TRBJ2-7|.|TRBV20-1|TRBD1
CSASDREFEQYF
TGCAGTGCTAGCGACAGGGAGTTCGAGCAGTACTTC
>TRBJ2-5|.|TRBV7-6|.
CASSLPRGGQETQYF
TGTGCCAGCAGCTTACCTAGGGGGGGTCAAGAGACCCAGTACTTC
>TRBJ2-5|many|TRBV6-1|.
CASSGGFQETQYF
TGTGCCAGCAGTGGGGGGTTCCAAGAGACCCAGTACTTC
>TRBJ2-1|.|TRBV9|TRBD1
CASSVEQGNYNEQFF
TGTGCCAGCAGCGTAGAACAGGGGAACTACAATGAGCAGTTCTTC
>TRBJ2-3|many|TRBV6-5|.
CASSYSGSTDTQYF
TGTGCCAGCAGTTACTCGGGTAGCACAGATACGCAGTATTTT
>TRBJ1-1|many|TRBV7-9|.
CASSLPGIEAFF
TGTGCCAGCAGCTTACCGGGAATTGAAGCTTTCTTT